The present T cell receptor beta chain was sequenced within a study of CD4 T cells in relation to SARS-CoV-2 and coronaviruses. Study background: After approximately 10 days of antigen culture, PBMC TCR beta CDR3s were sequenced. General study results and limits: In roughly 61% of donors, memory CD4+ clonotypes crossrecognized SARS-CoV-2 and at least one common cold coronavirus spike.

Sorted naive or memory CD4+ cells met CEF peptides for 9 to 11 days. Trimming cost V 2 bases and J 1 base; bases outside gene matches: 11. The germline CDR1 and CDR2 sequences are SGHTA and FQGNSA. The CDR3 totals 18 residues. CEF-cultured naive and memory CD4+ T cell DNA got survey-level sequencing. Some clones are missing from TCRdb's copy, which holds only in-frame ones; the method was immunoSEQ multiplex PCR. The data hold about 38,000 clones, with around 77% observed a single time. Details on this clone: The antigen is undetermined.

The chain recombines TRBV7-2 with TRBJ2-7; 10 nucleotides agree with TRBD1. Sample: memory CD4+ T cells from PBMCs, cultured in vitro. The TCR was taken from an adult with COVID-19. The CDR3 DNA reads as TGTGCCAGCAGCTTAAGGTTCGTTGGGACAGGGGCGTCCTACGAGCAGTACTTC. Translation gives CASSLRFVGTGASYEQYF.